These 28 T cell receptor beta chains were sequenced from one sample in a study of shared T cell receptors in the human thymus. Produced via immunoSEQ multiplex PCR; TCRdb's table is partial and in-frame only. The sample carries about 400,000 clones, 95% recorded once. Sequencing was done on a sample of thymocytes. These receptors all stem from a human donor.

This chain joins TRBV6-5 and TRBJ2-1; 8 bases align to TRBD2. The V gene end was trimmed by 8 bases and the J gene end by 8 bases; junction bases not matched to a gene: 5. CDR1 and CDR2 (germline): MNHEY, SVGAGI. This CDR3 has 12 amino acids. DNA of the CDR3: TGTGCCAGCGAGGGACTAGATCATGAGCAGTTCTTC. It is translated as CASEGLDHEQFF.

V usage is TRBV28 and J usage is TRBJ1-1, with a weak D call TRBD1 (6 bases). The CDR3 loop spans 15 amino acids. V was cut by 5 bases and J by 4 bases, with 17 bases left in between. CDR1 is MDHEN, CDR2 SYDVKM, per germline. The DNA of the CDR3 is TGTGCCAGCAGTCCCCTAGGGGGAAGGGGCACTGAAGCTTTCTTT. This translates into CASSPLGGRGTEAFF.

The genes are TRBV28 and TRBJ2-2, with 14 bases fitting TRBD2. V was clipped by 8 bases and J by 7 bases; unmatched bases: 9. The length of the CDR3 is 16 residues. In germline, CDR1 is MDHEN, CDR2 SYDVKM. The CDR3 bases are TGTGCCAGCCGCGTAGTGACTAGCGGGAGGGACGGGGAGCTGTTTTTT. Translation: CASRVVTSGRDGELFF. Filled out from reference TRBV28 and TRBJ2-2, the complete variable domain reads DVKVTQSSRYLVKRTGEKVFLECVQDMDHENMFWYRQDPGLGLRLIYFSYDVKMKEKGDIPEGYSVSREKKERFSLILESASTNQTSMYLCASRVVTSGRDGELFFGEGSRLTVL.

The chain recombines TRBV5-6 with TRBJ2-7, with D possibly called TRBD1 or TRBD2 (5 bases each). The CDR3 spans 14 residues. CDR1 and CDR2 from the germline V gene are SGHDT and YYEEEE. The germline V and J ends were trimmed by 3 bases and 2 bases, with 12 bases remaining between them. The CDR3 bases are TGTGCCAGCAGCTCGGGACGGGTAGCCTACGAGCAGTACTTC. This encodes CASSSGRVAYEQYF.

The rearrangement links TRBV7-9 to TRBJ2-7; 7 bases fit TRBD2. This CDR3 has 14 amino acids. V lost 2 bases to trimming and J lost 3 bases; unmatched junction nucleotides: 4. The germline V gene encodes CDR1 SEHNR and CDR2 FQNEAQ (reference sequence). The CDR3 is CASSLRAGDYEQYF. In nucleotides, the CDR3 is TGTGCCAGCAGCTTACGGGCGGGAGACTACGAGCAGTACTTC.

The CDR3 DNA follows: TGCGCCAGCAGCCAAGGAATCAGACAGGGACGCAGAAACACCATATATTTT. It codes for CASSQGIRQGRRNTIYF. V usage is TRBV4-1 and J usage is TRBJ1-3; TRBD1 agrees at 7 bases. The CDR3 spans 17 residues. The V and J ends lost 1 base and 5 bases, in that order; junction bases with no gene match: 11. Germline V CDR1 and CDR2: MGHRA, YSYEKL.

CDR3 loop: CAWVTMAGGGIETQYF. In DNA form, the CDR3 reads TGTGCCTGGGTTACTATGGCGGGAGGAGGGATAGAGACCCAGTACTTC. The chain recombines TRBV30 with TRBJ2-5, with 8 bases that match TRBD2. The CDR3 totals 16 residues. V lost 5 bases and J lost 4; bases outside the gene matches: 15. Germline values: CDR1 GTSNPN, CDR2 SVGIG (reference sequence). The variable domain in full, completed from reference TRBV30 and TRBJ2-5, reads SQTIHQWPATLVQPVGSPLSLECTVEGTSNPNLYWYRQAAGRGLQLLFYSVGIGQISSEVPQNLSASRPQDRQFILSSKKLLLSDSGFYLCAWVTMAGGGIETQYFGPGTRLLVL.

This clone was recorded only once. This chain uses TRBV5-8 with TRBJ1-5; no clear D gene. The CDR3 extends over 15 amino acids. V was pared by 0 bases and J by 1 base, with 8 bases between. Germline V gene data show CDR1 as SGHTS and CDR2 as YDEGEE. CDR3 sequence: CASSLGRLSNQPQHF. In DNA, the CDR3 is TGTGCCAGCAGCTTGGGCAGGTTAAGCAATCAGCCCCAGCATTTT.

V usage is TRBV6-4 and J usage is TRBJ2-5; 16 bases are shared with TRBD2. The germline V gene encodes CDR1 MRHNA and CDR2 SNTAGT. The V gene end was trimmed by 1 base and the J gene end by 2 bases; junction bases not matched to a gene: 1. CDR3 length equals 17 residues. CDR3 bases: TGTGCCAGCAGTGACTTGGGACTAGCGGGAGGGCAAGAGACCCAGTACTTC. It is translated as CASSDLGLAGGQETQYF.

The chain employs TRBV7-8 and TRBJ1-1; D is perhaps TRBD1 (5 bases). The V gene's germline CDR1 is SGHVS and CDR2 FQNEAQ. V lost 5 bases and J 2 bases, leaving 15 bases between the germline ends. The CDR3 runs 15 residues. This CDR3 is CASSLGAGANTEAFF. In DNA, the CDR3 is TGTGCCAGCAGCCTAGGGGCGGGTGCTAACACTGAAGCTTTCTTT.

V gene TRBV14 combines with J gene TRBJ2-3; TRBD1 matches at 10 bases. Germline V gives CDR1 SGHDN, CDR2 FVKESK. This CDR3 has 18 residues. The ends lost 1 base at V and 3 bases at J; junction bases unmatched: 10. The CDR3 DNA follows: TGTGCCAGCAGCCAAGGAGGGAGACAGGGGGCGCTTACAGATACGCAGTATTTT. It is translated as CASSQGGRQGALTDTQYF.

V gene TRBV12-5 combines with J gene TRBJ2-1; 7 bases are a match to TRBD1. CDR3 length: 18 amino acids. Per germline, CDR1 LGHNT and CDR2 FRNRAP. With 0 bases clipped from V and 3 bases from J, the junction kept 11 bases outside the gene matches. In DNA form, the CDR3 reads TGTGCTAGTGGTTTGGTCCCGCCCCGACAGGGTGACTACAATGAGCAGTTCTTC. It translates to CASGLVPPRQGDYNEQFF.

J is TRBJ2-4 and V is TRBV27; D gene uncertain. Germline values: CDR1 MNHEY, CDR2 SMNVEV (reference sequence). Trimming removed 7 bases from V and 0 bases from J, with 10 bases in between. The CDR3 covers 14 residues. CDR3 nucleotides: TGTGCCAGCACCTTGGGTCAAGCCAAAAACATTCAGTACTTC. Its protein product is CASTLGQAKNIQYF.

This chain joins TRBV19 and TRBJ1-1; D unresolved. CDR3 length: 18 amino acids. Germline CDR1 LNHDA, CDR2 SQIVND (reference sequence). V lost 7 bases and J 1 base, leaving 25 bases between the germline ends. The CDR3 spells CASTGGPNRSIANTEAFF. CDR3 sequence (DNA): TGTGCCAGTACTGGAGGGCCTAATCGCTCGATTGCGAACACTGAAGCTTTCTTT.

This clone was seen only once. Here the CDR3 DNA reads TGTGCCAGCAGCGTAGTGGCCGAAACCCCTAGCACAGATACGCAGTATTTT. It codes for CASSVVAETPSTDTQYF. V usage is TRBV9 and J usage is TRBJ2-3; D gene uncertain. The CDR3 sequence is 17 residues long. V was cut by 0 bases and J by 0 bases, with 14 bases left in between. From germline, CDR1 is SGDLS and CDR2 YYNGEE.

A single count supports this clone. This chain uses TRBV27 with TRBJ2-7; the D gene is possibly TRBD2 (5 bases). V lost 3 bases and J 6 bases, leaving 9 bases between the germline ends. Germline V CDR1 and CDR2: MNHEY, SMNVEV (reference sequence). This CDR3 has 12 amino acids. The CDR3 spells CASSFFRGEQYF. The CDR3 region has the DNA TGTGCCAGCAGTTTTTTCCGGGGCGAGCAGTACTTC.

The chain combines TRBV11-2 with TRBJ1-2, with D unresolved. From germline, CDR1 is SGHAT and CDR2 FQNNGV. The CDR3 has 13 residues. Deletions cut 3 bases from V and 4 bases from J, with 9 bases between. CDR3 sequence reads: CASSLDQAYGYTF. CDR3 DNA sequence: TGTGCCAGCAGCTTGGACCAGGCCTATGGCTACACCTTC.

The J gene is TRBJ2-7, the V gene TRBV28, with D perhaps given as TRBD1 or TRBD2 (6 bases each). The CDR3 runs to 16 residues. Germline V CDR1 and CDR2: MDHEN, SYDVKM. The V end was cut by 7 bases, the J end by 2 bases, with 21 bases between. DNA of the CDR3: TGTGCCAGCACCCCCCTGCGGGGACAAGCTCCCTACGAGCAGTACTTC. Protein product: CASTPLRGQAPYEQYF.

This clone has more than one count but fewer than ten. CDR3 nucleotides: TGTGCCAGCAGCCAAGATTGGAGGGGTGAAGCTTTCTTT. Protein sequence: CASSQDWRGEAFF. This rearrangement joins TRBV4-2 to TRBJ1-1; perhaps TRBD1 as D (5 bases). This CDR3 comprises 13 residues. CDR1 is LGHNA and CDR2 is YNFKEQ in the germline V gene. V was pared by 0 bases and J by 7 bases, with 9 bases between.

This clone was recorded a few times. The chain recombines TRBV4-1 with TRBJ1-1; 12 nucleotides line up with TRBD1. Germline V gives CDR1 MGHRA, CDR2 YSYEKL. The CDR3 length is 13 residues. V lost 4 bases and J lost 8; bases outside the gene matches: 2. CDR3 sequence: CASSPGQGAEAFF. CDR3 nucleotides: TGCGCCAGCAGCCCGGGACAGGGGGCAGAAGCTTTCTTT.

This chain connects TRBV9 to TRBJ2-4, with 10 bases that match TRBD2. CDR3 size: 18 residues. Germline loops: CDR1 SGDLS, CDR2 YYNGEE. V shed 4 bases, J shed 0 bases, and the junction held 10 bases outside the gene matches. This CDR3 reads CASSPLAGVELAKNIQYF. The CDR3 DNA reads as TGTGCCAGCAGCCCTCTAGCGGGAGTTGAACTAGCCAAAAACATTCAGTACTTC.

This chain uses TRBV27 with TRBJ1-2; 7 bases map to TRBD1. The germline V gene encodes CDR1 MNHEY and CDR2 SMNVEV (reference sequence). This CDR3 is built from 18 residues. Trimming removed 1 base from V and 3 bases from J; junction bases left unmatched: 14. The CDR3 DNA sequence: TGTGCCAGCAGTTTATTGGCCCATGAAGGACAGGACCACTATGGCTACACCTTC. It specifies CASSLLAHEGQDHYGYTF.

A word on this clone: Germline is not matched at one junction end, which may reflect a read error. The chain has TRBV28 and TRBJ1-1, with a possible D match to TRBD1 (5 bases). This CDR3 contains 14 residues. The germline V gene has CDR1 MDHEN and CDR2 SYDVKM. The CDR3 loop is CASSLSGGNSEAFF. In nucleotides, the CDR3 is TGTGCCAGCAGTCTATCGGGGGGGAACAGTGAAGCTTTCTTT.

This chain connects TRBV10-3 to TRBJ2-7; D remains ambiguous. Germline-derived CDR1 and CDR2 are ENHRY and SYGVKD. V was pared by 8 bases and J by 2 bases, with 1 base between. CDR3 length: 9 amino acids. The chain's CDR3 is CAIPYEQYF. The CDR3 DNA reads TGTGCCATCCCCTACGAGCAGTACTTC.

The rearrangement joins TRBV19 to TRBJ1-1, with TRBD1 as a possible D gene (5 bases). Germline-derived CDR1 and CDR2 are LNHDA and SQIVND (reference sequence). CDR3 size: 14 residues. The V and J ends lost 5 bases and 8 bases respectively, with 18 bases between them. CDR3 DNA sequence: TGTGCCAGTAGTCTGAGCCGGGACGGCCCGGAAGCTTTCTTT. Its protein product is CASSLSRDGPEAFF.

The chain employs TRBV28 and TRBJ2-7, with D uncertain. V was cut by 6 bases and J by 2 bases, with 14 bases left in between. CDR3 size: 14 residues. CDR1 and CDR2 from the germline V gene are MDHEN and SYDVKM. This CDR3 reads CASRPVNSTYEQYF. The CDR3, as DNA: TGTGCCAGCAGACCCGTCAACTCTACCTACGAGCAGTACTTC.

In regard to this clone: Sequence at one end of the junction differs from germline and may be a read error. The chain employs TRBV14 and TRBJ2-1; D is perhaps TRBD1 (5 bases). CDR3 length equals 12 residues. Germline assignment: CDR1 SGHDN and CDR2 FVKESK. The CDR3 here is CASSKDSDEQFF. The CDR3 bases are TGTGCCAGCAGCAAAGACAGCGATGAGCAGTTCTTC.

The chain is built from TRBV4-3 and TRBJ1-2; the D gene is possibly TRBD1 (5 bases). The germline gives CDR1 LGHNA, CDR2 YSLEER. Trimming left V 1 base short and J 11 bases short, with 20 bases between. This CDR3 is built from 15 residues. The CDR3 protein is CASSQATGSKWGYTF. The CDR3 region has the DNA TGCGCCAGCAGCCAAGCCACAGGTTCCAAATGGGGGTACACCTTC.